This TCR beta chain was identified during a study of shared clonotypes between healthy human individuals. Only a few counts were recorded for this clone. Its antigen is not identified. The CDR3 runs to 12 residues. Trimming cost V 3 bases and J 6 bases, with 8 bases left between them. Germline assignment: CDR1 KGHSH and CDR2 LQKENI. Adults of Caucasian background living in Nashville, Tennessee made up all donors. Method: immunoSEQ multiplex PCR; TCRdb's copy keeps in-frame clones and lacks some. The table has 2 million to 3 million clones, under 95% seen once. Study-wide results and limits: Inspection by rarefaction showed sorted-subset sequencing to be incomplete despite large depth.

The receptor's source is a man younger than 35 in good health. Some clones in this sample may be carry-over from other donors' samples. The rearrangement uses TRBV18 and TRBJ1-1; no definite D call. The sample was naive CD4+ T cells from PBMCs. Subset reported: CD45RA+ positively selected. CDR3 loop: CASSPGSSEAFF. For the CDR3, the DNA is TGTGCCAGCTCACCGGGGAGCTCTGAAGCTTTCTTT.